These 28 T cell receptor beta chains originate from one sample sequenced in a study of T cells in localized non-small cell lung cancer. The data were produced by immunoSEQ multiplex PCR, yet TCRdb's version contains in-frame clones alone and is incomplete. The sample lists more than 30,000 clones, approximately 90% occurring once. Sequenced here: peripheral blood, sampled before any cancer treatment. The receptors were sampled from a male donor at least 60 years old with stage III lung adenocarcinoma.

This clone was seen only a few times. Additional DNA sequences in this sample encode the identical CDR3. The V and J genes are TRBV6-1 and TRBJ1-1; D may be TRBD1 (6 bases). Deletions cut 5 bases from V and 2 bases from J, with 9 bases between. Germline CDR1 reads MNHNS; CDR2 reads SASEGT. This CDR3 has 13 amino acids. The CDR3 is CASSWGQNTEAFF. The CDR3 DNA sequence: TGTGCCAGCAGTTGGGGGCAAAACACTGAAGCTTTCTTT.

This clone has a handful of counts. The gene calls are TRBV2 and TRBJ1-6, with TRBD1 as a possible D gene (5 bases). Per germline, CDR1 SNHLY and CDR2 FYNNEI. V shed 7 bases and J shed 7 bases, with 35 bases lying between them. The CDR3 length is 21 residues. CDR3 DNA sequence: TGTGCCAGCACCAGTGGTCGTATAGAGGGGAAGATTAGGCTAGGGAATTCACCCCTCCACTTT. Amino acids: CASTSGRIEGKIRLGNSPLHF. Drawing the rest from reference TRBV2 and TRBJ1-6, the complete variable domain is EPEVTQTPSHQVTQMGQEVILRCVPISNHLYFYWYRQILGQKVEFLVSFYNNEISEKSEIFDDQFSVERPDGSNFTLKIRSTKLEDSAMYFCASTSGRIEGKIRLGNSPLHFGNGTRLTVT.

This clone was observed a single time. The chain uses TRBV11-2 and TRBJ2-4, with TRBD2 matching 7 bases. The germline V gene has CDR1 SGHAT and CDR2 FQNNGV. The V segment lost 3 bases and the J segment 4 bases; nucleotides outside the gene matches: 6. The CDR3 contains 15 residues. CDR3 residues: CASSFTRGGKNIQYF. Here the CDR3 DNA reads TGTGCCAGCAGCTTTACGAGGGGAGGGAAAAACATTCAGTACTTC.

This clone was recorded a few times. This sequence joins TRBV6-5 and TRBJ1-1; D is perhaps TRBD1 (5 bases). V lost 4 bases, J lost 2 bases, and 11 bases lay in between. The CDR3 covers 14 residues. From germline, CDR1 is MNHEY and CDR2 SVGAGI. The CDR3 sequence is CASSSNGANTEAFF. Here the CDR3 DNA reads TGTGCCAGCAGTTCCAACGGGGCTAACACTGAAGCTTTCTTT.

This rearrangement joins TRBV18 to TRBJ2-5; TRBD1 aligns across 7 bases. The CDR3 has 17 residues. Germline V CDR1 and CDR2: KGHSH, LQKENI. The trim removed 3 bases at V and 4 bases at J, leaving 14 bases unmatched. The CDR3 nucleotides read TGTGCCAGCTCACCCTTAGGACCGGGGACAGAGGGAGAGACCCAGTACTTC. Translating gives CASSPLGPGTEGETQYF. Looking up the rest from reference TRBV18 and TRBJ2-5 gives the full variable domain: NAGVMQNPRHLVRRRGQEARLRCSPMKGHSHVYWYRQLPEEGLKFMVYLQKENIIDESGMPKERFSAEFPKEGPSILRIQQVVRGDSAAYFCASSPLGPGTEGETQYFGPGTRLLVL.

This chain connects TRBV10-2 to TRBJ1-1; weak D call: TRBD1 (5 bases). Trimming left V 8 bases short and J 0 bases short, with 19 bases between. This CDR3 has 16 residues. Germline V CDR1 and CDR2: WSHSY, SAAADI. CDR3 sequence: CASGGVRGVVNTEAFF. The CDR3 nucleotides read TGCGCCAGCGGAGGTGTCCGGGGGGTCGTGAACACTGAAGCTTTCTTT.

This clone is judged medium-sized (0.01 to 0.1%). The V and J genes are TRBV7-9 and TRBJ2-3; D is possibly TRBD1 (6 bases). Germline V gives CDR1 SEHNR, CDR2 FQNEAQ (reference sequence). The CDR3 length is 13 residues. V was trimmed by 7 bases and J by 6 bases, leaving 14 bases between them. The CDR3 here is CASNRQVDDTQYF. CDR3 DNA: TGTGCCAGCAACAGACAGGTCGACGATACGCAGTATTTT.

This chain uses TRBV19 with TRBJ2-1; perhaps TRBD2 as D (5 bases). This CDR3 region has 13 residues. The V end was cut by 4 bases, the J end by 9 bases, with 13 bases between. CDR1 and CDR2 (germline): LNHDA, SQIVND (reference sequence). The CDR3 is CASSTRGEGEQFF. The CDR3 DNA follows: TGTGCCAGTAGTACCCGGGGTGAGGGTGAGCAGTTCTTC.

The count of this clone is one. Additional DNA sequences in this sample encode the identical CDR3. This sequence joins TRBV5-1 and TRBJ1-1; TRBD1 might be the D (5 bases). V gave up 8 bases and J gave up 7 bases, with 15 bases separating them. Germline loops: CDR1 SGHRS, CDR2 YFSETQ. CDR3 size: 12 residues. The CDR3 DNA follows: TGCGCCAGTAGCATCACGGGGGGTGAAGCTTTCTTT. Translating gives CASSITGGEAFF.

CDR3 region: CASSRGGGWEQFF. In DNA form, the CDR3 reads TGTGCCAGCAGCCGGGGGGGCGGCTGGGAGCAGTTCTTC. The chain uses TRBV4-2 and TRBJ2-1; TRBD2 might be the D (7 bases). Trimming took 4 bases from V and 10 from J, leaving 14 bases between them. The CDR3 loop spans 13 amino acids. Germline CDR1 is LGHNA and CDR2 is YNFKEQ.

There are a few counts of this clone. The chain's CDR3 is CSALRGNTIYF. In nucleotides, the CDR3 is TGCAGTGCTCTTAGGGGAAACACCATATATTTT. V gene TRBV20-1 combines with J gene TRBJ1-3; no clear D gene. V lost 5 bases and J lost 4, with 6 bases in between. The germline V gene encodes CDR1 DFQATT and CDR2 SNEGSKA (reference sequence). The CDR3 is 11 residues long.

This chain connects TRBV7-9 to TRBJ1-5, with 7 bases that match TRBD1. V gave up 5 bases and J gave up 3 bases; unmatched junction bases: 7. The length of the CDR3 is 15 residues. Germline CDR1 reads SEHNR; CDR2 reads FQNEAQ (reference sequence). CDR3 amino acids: CASSPQGGPNQPQHF. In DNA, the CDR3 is TGTGCCAGCAGCCCCCAGGGGGGACCCAATCAGCCCCAGCATTTT. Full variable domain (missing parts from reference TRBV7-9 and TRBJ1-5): DTGVSQNPRHKITKRGQNVTFRCDPISEHNRLYWYRQTLGQGPEFLTYFQNEAQLEKSRLLSDRFSAERPKGSFSTLEIQRTEQGDSAMYLCASSPQGGPNQPQHFGDGTRLSIL.

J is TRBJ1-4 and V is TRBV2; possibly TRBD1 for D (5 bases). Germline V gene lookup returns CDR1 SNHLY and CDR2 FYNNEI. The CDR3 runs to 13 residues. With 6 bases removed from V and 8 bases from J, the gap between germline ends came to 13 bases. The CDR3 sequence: CASRATGFEKLFF. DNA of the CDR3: TGTGCCAGCAGGGCTACAGGTTTCGAAAAACTGTTTTTT.

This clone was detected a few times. CDR3: CASSLGGLSSNQPQHF. In DNA form, the CDR3 reads TGTGCCAGCAGCCTCGGGGGGTTAAGTAGCAATCAGCCCCAGCATTTT. The chain has TRBV7-6 and TRBJ1-5; possible D gene TRBD1, 5 bases. Trimming took 5 bases from V and 0 from J, leaving 14 bases between them. There are 16 residues in the CDR3. Germline CDR1 and CDR2: SGHVS and FNYEAQ.

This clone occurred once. CDR3 coding DNA: TGCGCCAGCAGAGCAGGACCGACGGTGGGAAACACCATATATTTT. This codes for CASRAGPTVGNTIYF. The J gene is TRBJ1-3, the V gene TRBV5-1; D remains ambiguous. The CDR3 length is 15 residues. CDR1 SGHRS and CDR2 YFSETQ come from the germline V gene. The V gene lost 5 bases and the J gene lost 4 bases, with 16 bases spanning the gap.

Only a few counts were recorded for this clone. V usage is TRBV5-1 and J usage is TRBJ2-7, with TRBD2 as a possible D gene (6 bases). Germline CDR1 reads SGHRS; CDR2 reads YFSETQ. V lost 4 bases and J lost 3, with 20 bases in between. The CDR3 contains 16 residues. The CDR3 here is CASSARPPGGIYEQYF. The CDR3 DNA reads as TGCGCCAGCAGCGCCCGTCCACCTGGAGGGATCTACGAGCAGTACTTC.

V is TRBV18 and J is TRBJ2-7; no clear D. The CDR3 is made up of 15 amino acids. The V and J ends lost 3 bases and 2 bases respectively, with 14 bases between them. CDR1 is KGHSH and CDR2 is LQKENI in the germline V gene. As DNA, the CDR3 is TGTGCCAGCTCACCCTCGGGTCTTCCCGCCTACGAGCAGTACTTC. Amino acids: CASSPSGLPAYEQYF.

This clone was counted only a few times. CDR3 amino acids: CASSLGSRGRLPDTQYF. The CDR3 region has the DNA TGTGCCAGCAGCTTAGGGAGCAGGGGGCGACTCCCAGATACGCAGTATTTT. The chain has TRBV7-9 and TRBJ2-3; TRBD1 matches 8 bases. The length of the CDR3 is 17 residues. Per germline, CDR1 SEHNR and CDR2 FQNEAQ (reference sequence). The trim removed 1 base at V and 4 bases at J, leaving 10 bases unmatched. Supplemented by reference TRBV7-9 and TRBJ2-3, the full variable domain reads DTGVSQNPRHKITKRGQNVTFRCDPISEHNRLYWYRQTLGQGPEFLTYFQNEAQLEKSRLLSDRFSAERPKGSFSTLEIQRTEQGDSAMYLCASSLGSRGRLPDTQYFGPGTRLTVL.

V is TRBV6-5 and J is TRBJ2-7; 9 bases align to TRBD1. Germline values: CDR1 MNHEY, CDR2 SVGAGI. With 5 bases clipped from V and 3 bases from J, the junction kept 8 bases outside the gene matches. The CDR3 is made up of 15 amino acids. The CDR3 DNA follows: TGTGCCAGCAGTACCCCGGGACAGGGACTCTACGAGCAGTACTTC. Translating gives CASSTPGQGLYEQYF.

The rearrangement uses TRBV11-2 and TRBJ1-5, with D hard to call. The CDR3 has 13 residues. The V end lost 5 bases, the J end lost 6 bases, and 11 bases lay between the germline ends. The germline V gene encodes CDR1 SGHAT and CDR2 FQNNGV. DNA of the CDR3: TGTGCCAGCAGCCCCTCCACGGGTCAGCCCCAGCATTTT. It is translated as CASSPSTGQPQHF.

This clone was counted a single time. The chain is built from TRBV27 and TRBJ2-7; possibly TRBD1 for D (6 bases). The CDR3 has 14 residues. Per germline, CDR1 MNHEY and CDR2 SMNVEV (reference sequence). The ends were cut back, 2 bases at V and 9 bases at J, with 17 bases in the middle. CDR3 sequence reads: CASSLGGRILAQYF. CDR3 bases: TGTGCCAGCAGTTTAGGGGGCAGGATATTAGCGCAGTACTTC.

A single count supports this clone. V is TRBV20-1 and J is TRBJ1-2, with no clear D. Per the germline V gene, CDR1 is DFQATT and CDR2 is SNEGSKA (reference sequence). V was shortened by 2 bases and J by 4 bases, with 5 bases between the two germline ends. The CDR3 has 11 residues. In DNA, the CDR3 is TGCAGTGCTAGACAGGTCTATGGCTACACCTTC. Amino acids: CSARQVYGYTF.

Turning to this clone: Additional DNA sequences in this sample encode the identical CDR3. This CDR3 reads CASSEGRGTDTQYF. The CDR3 bases are TGTGCCAGCAGTGAAGGGCGGGGTACAGATACGCAGTATTTT. This chain uses TRBV2 with TRBJ2-3, with D tentatively TRBD2 (6 bases). The CDR3 sequence is 14 residues long. V was cut by 1 base and J by 3 bases, with 8 bases left in between. Germline values: CDR1 SNHLY, CDR2 FYNNEI.

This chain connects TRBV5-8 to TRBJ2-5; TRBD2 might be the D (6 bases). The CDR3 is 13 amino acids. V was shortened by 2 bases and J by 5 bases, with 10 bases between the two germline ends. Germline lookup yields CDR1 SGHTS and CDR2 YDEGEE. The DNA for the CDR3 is TGTGCCAGCAGCTTCTTTCGGGGGGAGACCCAGTACTTC. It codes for CASSFFRGETQYF.

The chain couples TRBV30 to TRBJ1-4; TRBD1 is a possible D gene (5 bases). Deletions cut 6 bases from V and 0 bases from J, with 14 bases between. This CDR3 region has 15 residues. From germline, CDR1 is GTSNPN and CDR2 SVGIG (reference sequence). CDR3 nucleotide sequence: TGTGCCTGCCTAACCCAAGGGGCAACTAATGAAAAACTGTTTTTT. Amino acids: CACLTQGATNEKLFF.

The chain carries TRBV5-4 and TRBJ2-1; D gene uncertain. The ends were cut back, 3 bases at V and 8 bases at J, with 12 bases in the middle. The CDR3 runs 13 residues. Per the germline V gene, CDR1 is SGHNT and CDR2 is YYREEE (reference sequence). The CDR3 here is CASSWGRYDEQFF. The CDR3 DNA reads TGTGCCAGCAGCTGGGGTAGGTACGATGAGCAGTTCTTC.

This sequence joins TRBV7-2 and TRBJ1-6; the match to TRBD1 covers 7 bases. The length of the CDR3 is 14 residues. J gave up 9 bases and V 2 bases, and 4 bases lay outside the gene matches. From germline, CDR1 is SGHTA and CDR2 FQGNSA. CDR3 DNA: TGTGCCAGCAGCTTAACAGGGGTGGCTTCACCCCTCCACTTT. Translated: CASSLTGVASPLHF.

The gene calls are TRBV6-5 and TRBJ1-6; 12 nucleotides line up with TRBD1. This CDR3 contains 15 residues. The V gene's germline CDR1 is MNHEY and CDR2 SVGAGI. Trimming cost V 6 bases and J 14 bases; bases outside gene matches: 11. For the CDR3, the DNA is TGTGCCAGCAGCCCCCGGGACAGGGGGCGCGAATCCCTCCACTTT. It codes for CASSPRDRGRESLHF.